This TCR beta chain was recorded in a study of cytomegalovirus exposure and HLA in healthy donors. Primers included in the PCR were 60 Vbeta and 13 Jbeta primers. The method was immunoSEQ multiplex PCR; TCRdb's version includes in-frame clones alone and lacks a portion of them. The listing contains around 150,000 clones. The length of the CDR3 is 16 residues. Germline V gene sequence: CDR1 MDHEN, CDR2 SYDVKM. V gave up 6 bases and J gave up 6 bases; unmatched junction bases: 11. Sequencing was carried out using PBMCs. This sequence originates from a man in his thirties or forties in good health and CMV-seronegative. The V gene is TRBV28, the J gene TRBJ2-2; 9 nucleotides match TRBD1. The CDR3 here is CASSSAGQGNAGELFF. The CDR3 bases are TGTGCCAGCAGCTCCGCGGGACAGGGAAACGCCGGGGAGCTGTTTTTT.